The 5 T cell receptor beta chains presented below share a single source sample, sequenced in a study of shared clonotypes between healthy human individuals. Data came from immunoSEQ multiplex PCR; TCRdb stores just in-frame clones and leaves some out. The sample lists roughly 380,000 clones; roughly 96% were seen once. Specimen: memory CD8+ T cells sorted from blood. The subset here: CD45RO+ cells pooled with CCR7-negative TemRA cells. The receptors shown here come from a man aged 25 to 45 in good health.

As concerns this clone: Its ends do not fully match the called genes, so a read error is possible. The V and J genes are TRBV7-7 and TRBJ2-7; D is ambiguous. The CDR3 totals 15 residues. Germline V CDR1 and CDR2: SSHAT, FNYEAQ (reference sequence). The chain's CDR3 is CASSPPKDRYHEQYF. Written as DNA, the CDR3 is TGTGCTAGCAGCCCACCCAAGGACCGCTATCACGAGCAGTACTTC. Looking up the rest from reference TRBV7-7 and TRBJ2-7 gives the full variable domain: GAGVSQSPRYKVTKRGQDVTLRCDPISSHATLYWYQQALGQGPEFLTYFNYEAQPDKSGLPSDRFSAERPEGSISTLTIQRTEQRDSAMYRCASSPPKDRYHEQYFGPGTRLTVT.

Written as DNA, the CDR3 is TGCGCCAGCAGCCAAGATCTCAGGGGGGCGGTAGGAACCCAGTACTTC. Its protein product is CASSQDLRGAVGTQYF. The chain joins TRBV4-1 to TRBJ2-5; possibly TRBD1 for D (7 bases). The germline CDR1 and CDR2 sequences are MGHRA and YSYEKL. Trimming cost V 0 bases and J 8 bases, with 19 bases left between them. This CDR3 contains 16 residues.

The V call is TRBV21-1, the J call TRBJ2-7; the DNA was not compared with TRBD2, the D call given in the table. TRBV21-1 is termed a pseudogene. There are 14 residues in the CDR3. CDR3 residues: CASSKGSSPYEQYF. As DNA, the CDR3 is TGTGCCAGCAGCAAAGGTAGCTCCCCCTACGAGCAGTACTTC.

The chain joins TRBV20-1 to TRBJ1-2; 9 positions agree with TRBD1. CDR3 length: 11 residues. J was trimmed by 8 bases and V by 6 bases; bases with no gene match: 4. Germline assignment: CDR1 DFQATT and CDR2 SNEGSKA (reference sequence). CDR3: CSADRGFGYTF. The DNA of the CDR3 is TGCAGTGCCGACAGGGGGTTCGGCTACACCTTC.

CDR3 amino acids: CASSVALSGGPSEQFF. In DNA form, the CDR3 reads TGTGCCAGCAGCGTAGCTCTCTCGGGAGGGCCAAGTGAGCAGTTCTTC. This chain uses TRBV9 with TRBJ2-1; 8 bases line up with TRBD2. This CDR3 spans 16 amino acids. Unmatched junction bases numbered 11, after V lost 0 bases and J lost 9 bases. Looked up from germline, CDR1 is SGDLS and CDR2 is YYNGEE.